These 11 T cell receptor beta chains were all obtained from the same sample, sequenced in a study of control samples from healthy donors and cancer patients. TCRdb keeps only in-frame clones here, not all; method: immunoSEQ multiplex PCR. The repertoire holds 100,000 to 150,000 clones, about 95% seen once, with approximately 4% in the top ten. Material for sequencing was blood. The receptors were sampled from a young man in good health.

The chain couples TRBV28 to TRBJ1-5, with D unclear. The CDR3 is 17 residues long. Germline CDR1 reads MDHEN; CDR2 reads SYDVKM. V was pared by 8 bases and J by 0 bases, with 20 bases between. The CDR3 nucleotides are TGTGCCAGCGGAAGATTTTTCCCGAATTATAGCAATCAGCCCCAGCATTTT. It specifies CASGRFFPNYSNQPQHF.

This clone was detected once. The chain couples TRBV10-2 to TRBJ1-1, with TRBD1 matching 7 bases. J was trimmed by 3 bases and V by 6 bases; bases with no gene match: 7. CDR3 length equals 14 residues. Germline V gene sequence: CDR1 WSHSY, CDR2 SAAADI. The CDR3 sequence: CASSPGTEYTEAFF. CDR3 bases: TGCGCCAGCAGCCCCGGGACAGAGTACACTGAAGCTTTCTTT.

The DNA of the CDR3 is TGTGCCAGCAGTCCTCGCCTCCGGGCCAATGAAAAACTGTTTTTT. Translating gives CASSPRLRANEKLFF. The chain employs TRBV27 and TRBJ1-4; D gene ambiguous. Germline CDR1 MNHEY, CDR2 SMNVEV (reference sequence). The CDR3 is 15 residues long. Trimming pared 5 bases from V and 5 bases from J, leaving 15 bases between.

The gene calls are TRBV30 and TRBJ1-6; D remains ambiguous. V was pared by 2 bases and J by 4 bases, with 12 bases between. This CDR3 is built from 15 residues. The germline gives CDR1 GTSNPN, CDR2 SVGIG (reference sequence). This CDR3 is CAWSPPGTYNSPLHF. The DNA for the CDR3 is TGTGCCTGGAGTCCACCAGGAACTTATAATTCACCCCTCCACTTT.

J is TRBJ2-7 and V is TRBV14; D unresolved. The CDR3 totals 14 residues. The V end was cut by 1 base, the J end by 2 bases, with 9 bases between. Germline V CDR1 and CDR2: SGHDN, FVKESK. The CDR3 DNA follows: TGTGCCAGCAGCCAAGCTGTGGGGACCTACGAGCAGTACTTC. Translation gives CASSQAVGTYEQYF. The full variable domain, rest sourced from reference TRBV14 and TRBJ2-7, is EAGVTQFPSHSVIEKGQTVTLRCDPISGHDNLYWYRRVMGKEIKFLLHFVKESKQDESGMPNNRFLAERTGGTYSTLKVQPAELEDSGVYFCASSQAVGTYEQYFGPGTRLTVT.

The chain links TRBV20-1 to TRBJ2-3; D call uncertain. Trimming removed 6 bases at V and 2 bases at J, with 6 bases between. The length of the CDR3 is 11 residues. Looked up from germline, CDR1 is DFQATT and CDR2 is SNEGSKA (reference sequence). CDR3: CSAEFTDTQYF. DNA of the CDR3: TGCAGTGCAGAGTTCACAGATACGCAGTATTTT.

The chain carries TRBV18 and TRBJ2-1; D assignment may be TRBD1 or TRBD2 (5 bases each). Trimming took off 3 bases at V and 2 bases at J, with 8 bases between the two ends. Germline CDR1 is KGHSH and CDR2 is LQKENI. The CDR3 covers 14 residues. As DNA, the CDR3 is TGTGCCAGCTCACCGAGGGGAGCCTACAATGAGCAGTTCTTC. Translated: CASSPRGAYNEQFF.

The chain employs TRBV28 and TRBJ2-7; tentatively, D is TRBD2 (5 bases). This CDR3 contains 14 residues. The V gene's germline CDR1 is MDHEN and CDR2 SYDVKM. V lost 2 bases and J 5 bases, leaving 13 bases between the germline ends. This CDR3 is CASSLGASNDEQYF. The CDR3 bases are TGTGCCAGCAGTTTAGGCGCTAGCAATGACGAGCAGTACTTC.

The CDR3 DNA sequence: TGCGCCAGCAGCTTTGAAGGGGGCGGCTACGAGCAGTACTTC. Translated, it gives CASSFEGGGYEQYF. This rearrangement joins TRBV5-1 to TRBJ2-7, with TRBD1 matching over 7 bases. The germline V gene encodes CDR1 SGHRS and CDR2 YFSETQ. The CDR3 loop spans 14 amino acids. Germline trimming cut 2 bases from V and 3 bases from J; bases unmatched to any gene: 5.

Only one count was recorded for this clone. The V gene is TRBV7-9, the J gene TRBJ1-5, with a tentative D call TRBD1 (6 bases). The CDR3 loop spans 15 amino acids. Germline CDR1 SEHNR, CDR2 FQNEAQ (reference sequence). Trimming cost V 2 bases and J 3 bases, with 11 bases left between them. CDR3 coding DNA: TGTGCCAGCAGCTTATGGGGGGGGCTCAATCAGCCCCAGCATTTT. This sequence encodes CASSLWGGLNQPQHF.

This sequence joins TRBV7-2 and TRBJ2-7; possible D gene TRBD1, 5 bases. Germline loops: CDR1 SGHTA, CDR2 FQGNSA. Trimming stripped 2 bases from V and 2 bases from J, with 16 bases between. This CDR3 comprises 16 residues. CDR3 in DNA: TGTGCCAGCAGCTTACAAGTATCAGGGTTGACCTACGAGCAGTACTTC. Protein: CASSLQVSGLTYEQYF.